This T cell receptor beta chain stems from a study of shared clonotypes between healthy human individuals. Notes on the study in general: A handful of donors shared 4.5% to 6.5% of their naive CD4 clonotypes. Unshared clonotypes carried lower generation probabilities than those common to all four donors.

Repertoires were generated with immunoSEQ multiplex PCR, while TCRdb's copy carries only in-frame clones and drops some. Counted here are roughly 700,000 clones, 90% occurring once; the ten biggest clones make up 34%. This clone was observed a few times. What it binds is not known. This CDR3 has 16 residues. Germline CDR1 is SGHRS and CDR2 is YFSETQ. V dropped 3 bases and J dropped 6; count of bases not matched to a gene: 14. This chain connects TRBV5-1 to TRBJ2-7, with TRBD1 matching 8 bases. What was sequenced was memory CD8+ T cells from PBMCs. As for subset: CD45RO+ cells pooled with CCR7-negative TemRA cells. This clonotype was sampled from a man younger than 30 in good health. Some clones in this sample may be carry-over from other donors' samples. CDR3 residues: CASSSHQGALWGEQYF. DNA for the CDR3: TGCGCCAGCAGCTCACATCAGGGGGCTCTATGGGGCGAGCAGTACTTC.